This is a list of T cell receptor beta chains from one sample in a study of response to subunit inactivated influenza vaccine. TCRdb ran MiXCR on the RT-PCR reads and lists one entry per CDR3 protein. The sample records around 650,000 distinct CDR3 sequences, approximately 15% being singletons. Sample: PBMCs from blood, taken 11 to 12 days after vaccination. These receptors were collected from a man aged 50 or older who received an inactivated influenza vaccine. Each CDR3 is given with its conserved first and last residue. The order of the fields is V gene, J gene, clone size, D gene, CDR3 DNA, CDR3 protein. D genes are given only for firm matches. The size of a clone is reported for some rows only, either as once, few or many, or as a class for expanded clones.

v_gene: TRBV20-1; j_gene: TRBJ1-1; abundance: .; d_gene: TRBD1; CDR3nt: TGCAGTGCCGATCCACAGGGGAACGTGAACACTGAAGCTTTCTTT; CDR3aa: CSADPQGNVNTEAFF
v_gene: TRBV10-3; j_gene: TRBJ2-2; abundance: .; d_gene: .; CDR3nt: TGTGCCATCAGTGAGTCGGGGGCTAGCGCCAACACCGGGGAGCTGTTTTTT; CDR3aa: CAISESGASANTGELFF
v_gene: TRBV7-3; j_gene: TRBJ2-1; abundance: few; d_gene: .; CDR3nt: TGTGCCAGCAGCTTAAACGGGAGAGGAGGTGAGCAGTTCTTC; CDR3aa: CASSLNGRGGEQFF
v_gene: TRBV5-6; j_gene: TRBJ2-2; abundance: .; d_gene: .; CDR3nt: TGTGCCAGCAGCTACCGTTGGGTCCAAAACACCGGGGAGCTGTTTTTT; CDR3aa: CASSYRWVQNTGELFF
v_gene: TRBV20-1; j_gene: TRBJ2-7; abundance: .; d_gene: .; CDR3nt: TGCAGTGCTAGGGAGGACAGTGCGACGAACGAGCAGTACTTC; CDR3aa: CSAREDSATNEQYF
v_gene: TRBV10-3; j_gene: TRBJ2-1; abundance: few; d_gene: TRBD1; CDR3nt: TGTGCCATCGCCGGACAGGGAAACAATGAGCAGTTCTTC; CDR3aa: CAIAGQGNNEQFF
v_gene: TRBV20-1; j_gene: TRBJ2-5; abundance: few; d_gene: .; CDR3nt: TGCAGTGCTGGGTTTGGTGGGGACGAGACCCAGTACTTC; CDR3aa: CSAGFGGDETQYF
v_gene: TRBV28; j_gene: TRBJ2-2; abundance: few; d_gene: .; CDR3nt: TGTGCCAGCAGCTCCACCCGAGGCGCACAGGGGAACACCGGGGAGCTGTTTTTT; CDR3aa: CASSSTRGAQGNTGELFF
v_gene: TRBV6-5; j_gene: TRBJ1-6; abundance: .; d_gene: .; CDR3nt: TGTGCCAGCAGTTACTCGACCAATACGTATAATTCACCCCTCCACTTT; CDR3aa: CASSYSTNTYNSPLHF
v_gene: TRBV6-2/TRBV6-3; j_gene: TRBJ2-7; abundance: .; d_gene: TRBD2; CDR3nt: TGTGCCAGCACAGTTGGGGGACTAGCCTACGAGCAGTACTTC; CDR3aa: CASTVGGLAYEQYF
v_gene: TRBV27; j_gene: TRBJ1-2; abundance: .; d_gene: .; CDR3nt: TGTGCCAGCAGTTTATCGCAGGGGAAATATGGCTACACCTTC; CDR3aa: CASSLSQGKYGYTF
v_gene: TRBV3-1; j_gene: TRBJ2-4; abundance: .; d_gene: .; CDR3nt: TGTGCCAGCAGCCAAGTCGGGACCATTGGGATTCAGTACTTC; CDR3aa: CASSQVGTIGIQYF
v_gene: TRBV5-1; j_gene: TRBJ1-1; abundance: few; d_gene: .; CDR3nt: TGCGCCAGCAGCTTGGCCAACCCCGGCGGGCGAGGGATAAACACTGAAGCTTTCTTT; CDR3aa: CASSLANPGGRGINTEAFF
v_gene: TRBV9; j_gene: TRBJ2-2; abundance: .; d_gene: .; CDR3nt: TGTGCCAGCAGCGTAGATTCTTGGGGGGAGCTGTTTTTT; CDR3aa: CASSVDSWGELFF
v_gene: TRBV6-5; j_gene: TRBJ1-2; abundance: .; d_gene: .; CDR3nt: TGTGCCAGCAGTTCGACACCCAGACTGGGCTACACCTTC; CDR3aa: CASSSTPRLGYTF
v_gene: TRBV29-1; j_gene: TRBJ2-3; abundance: .; d_gene: TRBD2; CDR3nt: TGCAGCGTGCCGCTTGGACTAGCGGGGAGTACGCAGTATTTT; CDR3aa: CSVPLGLAGSTQYF
v_gene: TRBV10-3; j_gene: TRBJ2-1; abundance: few; d_gene: .; CDR3nt: TGTGCCATCAGTGAGGGGCTCCTTAATGAGCAGTTCTTC; CDR3aa: CAISEGLLNEQFF
v_gene: TRBV12-3/TRBV12-4; j_gene: TRBJ2-4; abundance: .; d_gene: .; CDR3nt: TGTGCCAGCACTCTAGCCAAAAACATTCAGTACTTC; CDR3aa: CASTLAKNIQYF
v_gene: TRBV12-3/TRBV12-4; j_gene: TRBJ2-5; abundance: many; d_gene: .; CDR3nt: TGTGCCAGCAGTGCCCGGAACAGGAGGGAGACCCAGTACTTC; CDR3aa: CASSARNRRETQYF
v_gene: TRBV7-2; j_gene: TRBJ2-1; abundance: .; d_gene: .; CDR3nt: TGTGCCAGCAGCTTACAGGGCCACCCCTACAATGAGCAGTTCTTC; CDR3aa: CASSLQGHPYNEQFF
v_gene: TRBV29-1; j_gene: TRBJ2-7; abundance: few; d_gene: TRBD2; CDR3nt: TGCAGCGTCCCCGGGACTAGCGGGAGTTCGGGCTACGAGCAGTACTTC; CDR3aa: CSVPGTSGSSGYEQYF
v_gene: TRBV12-3/TRBV12-4; j_gene: TRBJ1-5; abundance: many; d_gene: .; CDR3nt: TGTGCCAGCAGTCCTTACGGTAGCAATCAGCCCCAGCATTTT; CDR3aa: CASSPYGSNQPQHF
v_gene: TRBV7-8; j_gene: TRBJ2-5; abundance: few; d_gene: .; CDR3nt: TGTGCCAGCAGCTTTAGTCGCCAGATTAGAGAGACCCAGTACTTC; CDR3aa: CASSFSRQIRETQYF
v_gene: TRBV7-6; j_gene: TRBJ2-3; abundance: few; d_gene: .; CDR3nt: TGTGCCAGCAGCTTAGAGGCAGGGACGGGCGTTCCTTCTAGCACAGATACGCAGTATTTT; CDR3aa: CASSLEAGTGVPSSTDTQYF
v_gene: TRBV18; j_gene: TRBJ2-7; abundance: many; d_gene: TRBD2; CDR3nt: TGTGCCAGCTCACCGCCGGGACTAGCGGGAGGCCAGCCCTACGAGCAGTACTTC; CDR3aa: CASSPPGLAGGQPYEQYF
v_gene: TRBV20-1; j_gene: TRBJ1-2; abundance: .; d_gene: TRBD1; CDR3nt: TGCAGTGCTAGAGCCGGACAGGGTTTGCGTGGCTACACCTTC; CDR3aa: CSARAGQGLRGYTF
v_gene: TRBV5-1; j_gene: TRBJ2-5; abundance: .; d_gene: .; CDR3nt: TGCGCCAGCAGCGGCTTAGCGTACCAAGAGACCCAGTACTTC; CDR3aa: CASSGLAYQETQYF
v_gene: TRBV5-1; j_gene: TRBJ1-2; abundance: few; d_gene: .; CDR3nt: TGCGCCAGCAGCTTTGGTGGTGGGGCGGGGATCGACTATGGCTACACCTTC; CDR3aa: CASSFGGGAGIDYGYTF
v_gene: TRBV10-3; j_gene: TRBJ2-2; abundance: few; d_gene: .; CDR3nt: TGTGCCACCGCCGGGACCAAGACCGGGGAGCTGTTTTTT; CDR3aa: CATAGTKTGELFF
v_gene: TRBV7-8; j_gene: TRBJ2-2; abundance: few; d_gene: .; CDR3nt: TGTGCCAGCAGCTTAGCGGGCGGGGCTGCGAACACCGGGGAGCTGTTTTTT; CDR3aa: CASSLAGGAANTGELFF
v_gene: TRBV6-1; j_gene: TRBJ2-7; abundance: few; d_gene: .; CDR3nt: TGTGCCAGCAGTGAACGGAGGGACCCCACCTACGAGCAGTACTTC; CDR3aa: CASSERRDPTYEQYF
v_gene: TRBV3-1; j_gene: TRBJ2-1; abundance: many; d_gene: TRBD2; CDR3nt: TGTGCCAGCAGCCAACTAGCGGGGAGCTACAATGAGCAGTTCTTC; CDR3aa: CASSQLAGSYNEQFF
v_gene: TRBV7-2; j_gene: TRBJ2-4; abundance: few; d_gene: TRBD2; CDR3nt: TGTGCCAGCAGCTTAGCCGGGACTAGCGGGAGGGGGGAAAACATTCAGTACTTC; CDR3aa: CASSLAGTSGRGENIQYF
v_gene: TRBV12-3/TRBV12-4; j_gene: TRBJ2-2; abundance: few; d_gene: TRBD1; CDR3nt: TGTGCCAGCACCGACAGGGGGCAAAAGAACACCGGGGAGCTGTTTTTT; CDR3aa: CASTDRGQKNTGELFF
v_gene: TRBV5-1; j_gene: TRBJ2-1; abundance: .; d_gene: .; CDR3nt: TGCGCCAGCAGCTTGCGGGACCCGGGGAACAATGAGCAGTTCTTC; CDR3aa: CASSLRDPGNNEQFF
v_gene: TRBV7-2; j_gene: TRBJ2-7; abundance: many; d_gene: .; CDR3nt: TGTGCCAGCAGCCAGGACCCCCCCTACGAGCAGTACTTC; CDR3aa: CASSQDPPYEQYF
v_gene: TRBV28; j_gene: TRBJ1-2; abundance: .; d_gene: .; CDR3nt: TGTGCCAGCAGTCCCACCGCCCCGGCGGGCTACACCTTC; CDR3aa: CASSPTAPAGYTF
v_gene: TRBV7-9; j_gene: TRBJ1-5; abundance: .; d_gene: TRBD1; CDR3nt: TGTGCCAGCAGCCAAGGGACAGGGGGACTCGATCAGCCCCAGCATTTT; CDR3aa: CASSQGTGGLDQPQHF
v_gene: TRBV5-5; j_gene: TRBJ2-1; abundance: .; d_gene: .; CDR3nt: TGTGCCAGCAGCTTTATGGCCTACAATGAGCAGTTCTTC; CDR3aa: CASSFMAYNEQFF
v_gene: TRBV7-4; j_gene: TRBJ2-1; abundance: .; d_gene: .; CDR3nt: TGTGCCAGCAGCCCTGGACTCCTCTGCTCCTACAATGAGCAGTTCTTC; CDR3aa: CASSPGLLCSYNEQFF
v_gene: TRBV12-3/TRBV12-4; j_gene: TRBJ2-7; abundance: .; d_gene: .; CDR3nt: TGTGCCAGCAGGGCCACGGGAACTTACTACGAGCAGTACTTC; CDR3aa: CASRATGTYYEQYF
v_gene: TRBV4-3; j_gene: TRBJ2-1; abundance: few; d_gene: TRBD2; CDR3nt: TGCGCCAGCAGCCAAGCTGCGGGACTAGCGGGAGCTAGTTCCTACAATGAGCAGTTCTTC; CDR3aa: CASSQAAGLAGASSYNEQFF
v_gene: TRBV9; j_gene: TRBJ2-3; abundance: .; d_gene: .; CDR3nt: TGTGCCAGCAGCGGGCGGGCAGGGGAACACGACACAGATACGCAGTATTTT; CDR3aa: CASSGRAGEHDTDTQYF
v_gene: TRBV3-1; j_gene: TRBJ2-7; abundance: .; d_gene: .; CDR3nt: TGTGCCAGCAGCCAAGAACACGGGAGCTACGAGCAGTACTTC; CDR3aa: CASSQEHGSYEQYF
v_gene: TRBV20-1; j_gene: TRBJ2-1; abundance: few; d_gene: TRBD2; CDR3nt: TGCAGTGCTCCGCCCCCCCTAGCGGGTGCGAACAATGAGCAGTTCTTC; CDR3aa: CSAPPPLAGANNEQFF
v_gene: TRBV4-1; j_gene: TRBJ2-2; abundance: few; d_gene: .; CDR3nt: TGCGCCAGCAGCCTGGACCCGTTACCCGGGGAGCTGTTTTTT; CDR3aa: CASSLDPLPGELFF
v_gene: TRBV6-5; j_gene: TRBJ2-7; abundance: many; d_gene: .; CDR3nt: TGTGCCAGCAGCGACGGGTCCTACGAGCAGTACTTC; CDR3aa: CASSDGSYEQYF
v_gene: TRBV15; j_gene: TRBJ2-5; abundance: few; d_gene: TRBD2; CDR3nt: TGTGCCACCAGCAGAGTCTCAACTAGCGGTCAAGAGACCCAGTACTTC; CDR3aa: CATSRVSTSGQETQYF
v_gene: TRBV3-1; j_gene: TRBJ2-1; abundance: .; d_gene: .; CDR3nt: TGTGCCAGCAGCCCCAGCAGGGGAGACGGGCAGTTCTTC; CDR3aa: CASSPSRGDGQFF
v_gene: TRBV5-1; j_gene: TRBJ2-1; abundance: .; d_gene: TRBD2; CDR3nt: TGCGCCAGTAGACTAGCAACCTACAATGAGCAGTTCTTC; CDR3aa: CASRLATYNEQFF
v_gene: TRBV7-9; j_gene: TRBJ2-7; abundance: .; d_gene: TRBD2; CDR3nt: TGTGCCAGCAGCTATAGCGGGAAGTACGAGCAGTACTTC; CDR3aa: CASSYSGKYEQYF
v_gene: TRBV20-1; j_gene: TRBJ2-1; abundance: .; d_gene: .; CDR3nt: TGCAGTGCAAGGCCCGTCTCAACCTACAATGACCAGTTCTTC; CDR3aa: CSARPVSTYNDQFF
v_gene: TRBV12-3/TRBV12-4; j_gene: TRBJ2-1; abundance: .; d_gene: .; CDR3nt: TGTGCCAGCAGTTTCGCAGGTGTTCGTGGTGAGCAGTTCTTC; CDR3aa: CASSFAGVRGEQFF
v_gene: TRBV2; j_gene: TRBJ1-2; abundance: .; d_gene: .; CDR3nt: TGTGCCAGCAGAGGGGACGGGATCTATGGCTACACCTTC; CDR3aa: CASRGDGIYGYTF
v_gene: TRBV27; j_gene: TRBJ2-1; abundance: .; d_gene: TRBD1; CDR3nt: TGTGCCAGCAGTTTATCCGGCCAGGGGGCCTACAATGAGCAGTTCTTC; CDR3aa: CASSLSGQGAYNEQFF
v_gene: TRBV12-3/TRBV12-4; j_gene: TRBJ1-1; abundance: few; d_gene: .; CDR3nt: TGTGCCAGCACCACTGGACCGTCCAGAGCTTTCTTT; CDR3aa: CASTTGPSRAFF
v_gene: TRBV5-1; j_gene: TRBJ2-7; abundance: .; d_gene: TRBD2; CDR3nt: TGCGCCAGCAGCTTGGCGGGAGGTCCTCTTAGCTCCTACGAGCAGTACTTC; CDR3aa: CASSLAGGPLSSYEQYF
v_gene: TRBV7-2; j_gene: TRBJ2-3; abundance: .; d_gene: .; CDR3nt: TGTGCCAGCAGCTTGAGTCTACGGGCTACGCAGTATTTT; CDR3aa: CASSLSLRATQYF
v_gene: TRBV6-5; j_gene: TRBJ2-7; abundance: once; d_gene: .; CDR3nt: TGTGCCAGCAGTTACTCAACGGACGCCTACGAGCAGTACTTC; CDR3aa: CASSYSTDAYEQYF
v_gene: TRBV7-9; j_gene: TRBJ2-3; abundance: few; d_gene: .; CDR3nt: TGTGCCAGCAGCTACCGGCAGGGGTCGACAGATACGCAGTATTTT; CDR3aa: CASSYRQGSTDTQYF